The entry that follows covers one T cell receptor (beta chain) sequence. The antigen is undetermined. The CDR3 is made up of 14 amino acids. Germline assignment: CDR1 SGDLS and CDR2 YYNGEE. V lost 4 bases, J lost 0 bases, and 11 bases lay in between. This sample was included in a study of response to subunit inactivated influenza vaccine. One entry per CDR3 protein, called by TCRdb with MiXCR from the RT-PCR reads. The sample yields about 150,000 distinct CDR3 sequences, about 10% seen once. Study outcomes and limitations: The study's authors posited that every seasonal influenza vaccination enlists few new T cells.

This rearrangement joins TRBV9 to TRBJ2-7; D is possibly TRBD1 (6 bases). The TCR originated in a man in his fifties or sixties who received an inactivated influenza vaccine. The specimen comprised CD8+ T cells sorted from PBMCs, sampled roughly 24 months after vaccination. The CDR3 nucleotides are TGTGCCAGCAGCCCAGACAGGTTCTCCTACGAGCAGTACTTC. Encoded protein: CASSPDRFSYEQYF.